The TCR beta chain described here comes from a study of blood T cell repertoires in COVID-19. Study-level information: Samples representing acute and convalescent COVID-19 were sourced from the United States, Italy and Spain.

Libraries were prepared by immunoSEQ multiplex PCR; TCRdb keeps only in-frame clonotypes and omits some of them. The data contain approximately 210,000 clones, roughly 85% of them singletons. Trimming shortened V by 9 bases and J by 0 bases, and 11 bases separated the two germline ends. Germline CDR1 is LNHDA and CDR2 is SQIVND (reference sequence). The CDR3 is 13 residues long. The V call is TRBV19, the J call TRBJ1-2, with D possibly being TRBD1 (5 bases). Material: peripheral blood. This receptor was identified in a woman aged 40 to 55 with active or convalescent COVID-19. The CDR3 region has the DNA TGTGCCAGCCAGACAGCTTCTAACTATGGCTACACCTTC. Its protein is CASQTASNYGYTF.